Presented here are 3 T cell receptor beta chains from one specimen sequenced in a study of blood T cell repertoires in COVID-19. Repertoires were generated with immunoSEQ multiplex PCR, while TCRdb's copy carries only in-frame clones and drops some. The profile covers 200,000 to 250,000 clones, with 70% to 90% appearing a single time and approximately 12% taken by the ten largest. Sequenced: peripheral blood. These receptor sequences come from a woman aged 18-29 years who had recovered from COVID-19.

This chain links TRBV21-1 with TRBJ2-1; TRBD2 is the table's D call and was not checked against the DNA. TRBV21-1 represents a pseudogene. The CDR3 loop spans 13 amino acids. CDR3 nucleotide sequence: TGTGCCAGCAGCACCCCGGCGGGCAATGAGCAGTTCTTC. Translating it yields CASSTPAGNEQFF.

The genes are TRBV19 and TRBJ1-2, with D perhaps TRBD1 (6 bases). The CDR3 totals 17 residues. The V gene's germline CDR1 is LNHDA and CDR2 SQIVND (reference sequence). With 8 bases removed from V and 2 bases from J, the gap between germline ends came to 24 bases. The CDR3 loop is CASHPFPDRLLNYGYTF. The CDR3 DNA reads TGTGCCAGTCATCCTTTCCCTGACAGGCTCCTGAACTATGGCTACACCTTC. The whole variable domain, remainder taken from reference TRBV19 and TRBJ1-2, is DGGITQSPKYLFRKEGQNVTLSCEQNLNHDAMYWYRQDPGQGLRLIYYSQIVNDFQKGDIAEGYSVSREKKESFPLTVTSAQKNPTAFYLCASHPFPDRLLNYGYTFGSGTRLTVV.

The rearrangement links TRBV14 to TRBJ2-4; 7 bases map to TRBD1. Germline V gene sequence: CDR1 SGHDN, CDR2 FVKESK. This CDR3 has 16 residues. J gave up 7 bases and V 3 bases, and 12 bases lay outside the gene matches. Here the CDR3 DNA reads TGTGCCAGCAGCCAGCCGACAGGGAGTAGAGGTAACATTCAGTACTTC. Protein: CASSQPTGSRGNIQYF.